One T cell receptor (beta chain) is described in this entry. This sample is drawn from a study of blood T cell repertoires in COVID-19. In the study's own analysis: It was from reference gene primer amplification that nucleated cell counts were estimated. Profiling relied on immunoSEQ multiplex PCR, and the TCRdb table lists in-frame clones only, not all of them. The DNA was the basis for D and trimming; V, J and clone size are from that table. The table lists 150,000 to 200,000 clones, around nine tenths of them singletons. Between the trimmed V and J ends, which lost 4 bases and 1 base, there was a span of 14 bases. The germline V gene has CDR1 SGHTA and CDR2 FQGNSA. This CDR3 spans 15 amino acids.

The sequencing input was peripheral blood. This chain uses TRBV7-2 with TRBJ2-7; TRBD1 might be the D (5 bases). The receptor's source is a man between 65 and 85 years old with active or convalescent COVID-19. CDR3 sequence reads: CASSYTAQGSYEQYF. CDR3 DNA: TGTGCCAGCAGCTACACCGCTCAGGGTTCCTACGAGCAGTACTTC.